This TCR beta chain is from a study of early T cells in non-severe SARS-CoV-2 infection. Individual cDNA molecules each received unique molecular identifiers attached to them. TCRdb re-called the 5' RACE reads with MiXCR, one entry per CDR3 protein. The sample has roughly 50,000 distinct CDR3 sequences; approximately 7.6% are singletons. The CDR3 spans 14 residues. J was trimmed by 7 bases and V by 4 bases; bases with no gene match: 6. Germline lookup yields CDR1 KGHSH and CDR2 LQKENI. In this sample, this clonotype turned up many times. This receptor was obtained from an adult who was a healthcare worker with PCR-confirmed SARS-CoV-2 infection or an uninfected control (not recorded which). The V and J genes are TRBV18 and TRBJ2-1; 8 positions match TRBD2. The sample taken for sequencing was whole blood. The CDR3: CASSRREEGNEQFF. The CDR3 coding sequence is TGTGCCAGCTCACGGCGGGAGGAAGGGAATGAGCAGTTCTTC. Supplemented by reference TRBV18 and TRBJ2-1, the full variable domain reads NAGVMQNPRHLVRRRGQEARLRCSPMKGHSHVYWYRQLPEEGLKFMVYLQKENIIDESGMPKERFSAEFPKEGPSILRIQQVVRGDSAAYFCASSRREEGNEQFFGPGTRLTVL.